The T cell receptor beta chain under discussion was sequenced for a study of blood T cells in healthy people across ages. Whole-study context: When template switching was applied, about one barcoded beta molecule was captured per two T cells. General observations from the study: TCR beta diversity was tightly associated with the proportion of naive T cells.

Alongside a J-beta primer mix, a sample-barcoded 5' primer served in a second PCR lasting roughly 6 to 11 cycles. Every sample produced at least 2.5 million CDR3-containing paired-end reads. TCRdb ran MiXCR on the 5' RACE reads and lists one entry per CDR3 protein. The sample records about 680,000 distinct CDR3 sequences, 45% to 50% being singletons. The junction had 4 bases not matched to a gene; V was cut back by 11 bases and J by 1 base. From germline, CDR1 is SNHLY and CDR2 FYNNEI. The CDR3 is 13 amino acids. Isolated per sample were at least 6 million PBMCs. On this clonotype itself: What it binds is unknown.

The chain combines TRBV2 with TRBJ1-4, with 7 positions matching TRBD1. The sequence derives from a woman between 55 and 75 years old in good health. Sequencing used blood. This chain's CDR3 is CAASGGTNEKLFF. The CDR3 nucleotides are TGTGCCGCTTCAGGGGGAACTAATGAAAAACTGTTTTTT.